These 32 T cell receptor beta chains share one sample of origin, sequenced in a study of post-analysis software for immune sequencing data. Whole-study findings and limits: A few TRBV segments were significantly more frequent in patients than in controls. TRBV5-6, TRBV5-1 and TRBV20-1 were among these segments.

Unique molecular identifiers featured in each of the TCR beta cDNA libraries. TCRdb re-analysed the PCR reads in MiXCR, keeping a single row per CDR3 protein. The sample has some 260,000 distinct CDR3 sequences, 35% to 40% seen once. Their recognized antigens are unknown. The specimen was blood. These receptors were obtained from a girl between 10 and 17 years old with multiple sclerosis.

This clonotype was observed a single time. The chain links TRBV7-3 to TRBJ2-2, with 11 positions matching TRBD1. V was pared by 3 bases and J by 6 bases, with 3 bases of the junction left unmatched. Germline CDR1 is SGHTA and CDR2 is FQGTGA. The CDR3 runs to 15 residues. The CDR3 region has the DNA TGTGCCAGCAGCTTCCTGGACAGGGGGCCCGGGGAGCTGTTTTTT. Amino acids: CASSFLDRGPGELFF.

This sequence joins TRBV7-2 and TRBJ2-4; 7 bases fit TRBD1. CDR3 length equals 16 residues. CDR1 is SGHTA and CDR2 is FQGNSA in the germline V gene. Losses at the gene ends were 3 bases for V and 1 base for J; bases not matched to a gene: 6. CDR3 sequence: CASSLRTGDAKNIQYF. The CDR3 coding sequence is TGTGCCAGCAGCTTGAGGACAGGTGACGCCAAAAACATTCAGTACTTC. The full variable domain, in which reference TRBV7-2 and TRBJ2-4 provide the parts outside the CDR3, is GAGVSQSPSNKVTEKGKDVELRCDPISGHTALYWYRQSLGQGLEFLIYFQGNSAPDKSGLPSDRFSAERTGGSVSTLTIQRTQQEDSAVYLCASSLRTGDAKNIQYFGAGTRLSVL.

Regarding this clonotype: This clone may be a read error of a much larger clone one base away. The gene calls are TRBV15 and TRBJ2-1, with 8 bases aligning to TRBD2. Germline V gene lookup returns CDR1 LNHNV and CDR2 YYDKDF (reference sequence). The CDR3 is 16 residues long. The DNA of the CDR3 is TGTGCCACCAGCAGAGATCGGGGGGGCGGTCACAATGGGCAGTTCTTC. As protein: CATSRDRGGGHNGQFF. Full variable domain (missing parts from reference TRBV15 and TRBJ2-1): DAMVIQNPRYQVTQFGKPVTLSCSQTLNHNVMYWYQQKSSQAPKLLFHYYDKDFNNEADTPDNFQSRRPNTSFCFLDIRSPGLGDTAMYLCATSRDRGGGHNGQFFGPGTRLTVL.

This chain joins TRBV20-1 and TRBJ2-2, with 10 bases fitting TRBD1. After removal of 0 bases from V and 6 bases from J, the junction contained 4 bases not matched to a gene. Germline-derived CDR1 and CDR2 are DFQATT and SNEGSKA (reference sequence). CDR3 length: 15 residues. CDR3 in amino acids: CSARDSGTGAGELFF. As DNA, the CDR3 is TGCAGTGCTAGAGATTCCGGGACAGGGGCCGGGGAGCTGTTTTTT.

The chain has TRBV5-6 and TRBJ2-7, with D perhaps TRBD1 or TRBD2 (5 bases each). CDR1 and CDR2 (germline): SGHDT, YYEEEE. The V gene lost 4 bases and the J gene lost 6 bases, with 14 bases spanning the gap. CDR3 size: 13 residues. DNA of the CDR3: TGTGCCAGCAGCCTAAAGGGGAGTTCCGAGCAGTACTTC. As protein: CASSLKGSSEQYF.

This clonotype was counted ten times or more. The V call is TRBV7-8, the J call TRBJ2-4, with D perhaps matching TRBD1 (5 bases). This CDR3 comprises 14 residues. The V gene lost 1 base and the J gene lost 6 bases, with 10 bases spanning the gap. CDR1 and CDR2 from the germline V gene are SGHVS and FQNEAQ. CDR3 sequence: CASSLGTSINIQYF. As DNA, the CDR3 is TGTGCCAGCAGCTTAGGGACAAGTATAAACATTCAGTACTTC.

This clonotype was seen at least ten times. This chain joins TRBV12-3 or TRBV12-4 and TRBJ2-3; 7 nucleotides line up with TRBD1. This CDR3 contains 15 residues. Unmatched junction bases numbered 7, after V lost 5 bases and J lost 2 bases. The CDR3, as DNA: TGTGCCAGCAGTCTGACAGGGTCCCCCACAGATACGCAGTATTTT. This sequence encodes CASSLTGSPTDTQYF.

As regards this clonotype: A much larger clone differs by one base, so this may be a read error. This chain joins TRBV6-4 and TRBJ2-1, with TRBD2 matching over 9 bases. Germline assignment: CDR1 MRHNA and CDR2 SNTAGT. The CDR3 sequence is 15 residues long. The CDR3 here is CASSDDTSGYNDQFF. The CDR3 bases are TGTGCCAGCAGTGACGACACTAGCGGGTACAATGACCAGTTCTTC.

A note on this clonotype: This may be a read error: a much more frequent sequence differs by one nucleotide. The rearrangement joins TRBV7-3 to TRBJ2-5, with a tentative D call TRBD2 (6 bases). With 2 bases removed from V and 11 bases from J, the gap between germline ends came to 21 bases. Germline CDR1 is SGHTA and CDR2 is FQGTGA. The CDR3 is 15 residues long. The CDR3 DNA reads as TGTGCCAGCAGCTTACGACTAGTTAGCTACAATGAGCAGTACTTC. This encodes CASSLRLVSYNEQYF.

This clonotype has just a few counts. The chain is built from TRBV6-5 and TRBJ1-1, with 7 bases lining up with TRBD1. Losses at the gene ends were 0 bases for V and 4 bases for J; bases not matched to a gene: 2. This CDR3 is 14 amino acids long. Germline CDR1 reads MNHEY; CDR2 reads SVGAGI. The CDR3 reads CASSYSAGGTEAFF. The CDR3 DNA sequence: TGTGCCAGCAGTTACTCGGCAGGGGGCACTGAAGCTTTCTTT.

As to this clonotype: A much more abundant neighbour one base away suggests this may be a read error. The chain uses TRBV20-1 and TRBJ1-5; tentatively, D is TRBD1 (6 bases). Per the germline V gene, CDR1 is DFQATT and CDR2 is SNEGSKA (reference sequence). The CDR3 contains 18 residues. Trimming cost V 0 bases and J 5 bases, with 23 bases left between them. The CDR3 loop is CSARDGKPGHRPYQPQHF. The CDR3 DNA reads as TGCAGTGCTAGAGATGGGAAGCCGGGACACAGACCTTATCAGCCCCAGCATTTT.

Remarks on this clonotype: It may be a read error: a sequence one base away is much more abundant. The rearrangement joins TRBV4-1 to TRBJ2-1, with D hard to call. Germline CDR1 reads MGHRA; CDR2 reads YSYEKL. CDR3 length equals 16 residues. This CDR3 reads CASSQVALDMYSEQFF. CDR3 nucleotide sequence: TGCGCCAGCAGCCAAGTAGCCCTCGACATGTACAGTGAGCAGTTCTTC.

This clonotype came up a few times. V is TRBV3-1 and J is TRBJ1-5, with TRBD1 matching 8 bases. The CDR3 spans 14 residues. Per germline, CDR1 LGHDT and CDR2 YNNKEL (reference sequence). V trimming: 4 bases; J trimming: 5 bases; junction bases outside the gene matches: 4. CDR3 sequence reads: CASSPGTGYQPQHF. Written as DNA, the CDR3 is TGTGCCAGCAGCCCCGGGACAGGTTATCAGCCCCAGCATTTT.

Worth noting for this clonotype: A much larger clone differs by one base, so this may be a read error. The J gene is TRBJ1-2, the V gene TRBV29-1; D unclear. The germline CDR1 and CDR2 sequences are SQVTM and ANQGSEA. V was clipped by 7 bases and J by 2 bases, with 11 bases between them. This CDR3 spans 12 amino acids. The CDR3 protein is CSGVRRNYGYTF. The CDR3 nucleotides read TGCAGCGGTGTACGACGGAACTATGGCTACACCTTC.

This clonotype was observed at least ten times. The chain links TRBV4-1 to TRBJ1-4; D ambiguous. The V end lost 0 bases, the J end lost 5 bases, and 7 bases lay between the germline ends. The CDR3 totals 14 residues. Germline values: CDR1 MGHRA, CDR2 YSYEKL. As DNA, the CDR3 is TGCGCCAGCAGCCAAGATGGAGGGAATGAAAAACTGTTTTTT. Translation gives CASSQDGGNEKLFF.

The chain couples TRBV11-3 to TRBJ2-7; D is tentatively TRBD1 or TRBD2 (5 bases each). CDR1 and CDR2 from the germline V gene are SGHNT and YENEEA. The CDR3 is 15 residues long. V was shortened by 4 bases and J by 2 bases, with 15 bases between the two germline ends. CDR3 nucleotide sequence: TGTGCCAGCAGCTCACGGGGCGGGCCGACCTACGAGCAGTACTTC. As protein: CASSSRGGPTYEQYF.

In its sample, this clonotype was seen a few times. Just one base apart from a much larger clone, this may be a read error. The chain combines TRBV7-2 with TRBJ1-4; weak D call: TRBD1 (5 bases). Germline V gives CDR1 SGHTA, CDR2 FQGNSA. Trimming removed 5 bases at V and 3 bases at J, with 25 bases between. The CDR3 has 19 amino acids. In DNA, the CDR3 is TGTGCCAGCAGCCCGAACTGTTCGGGGCTGGGAGCGGCTAATGAAAAACTGTTTTTT. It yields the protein CASSPNCSGLGAANEKLFF.

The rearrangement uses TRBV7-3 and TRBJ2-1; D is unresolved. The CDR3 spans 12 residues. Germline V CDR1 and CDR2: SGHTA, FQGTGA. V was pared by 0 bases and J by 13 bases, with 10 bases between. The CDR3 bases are TGTGCCAGCAGCTTAACCGGACGTATCCAGTTCTTC. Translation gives CASSLTGRIQFF.

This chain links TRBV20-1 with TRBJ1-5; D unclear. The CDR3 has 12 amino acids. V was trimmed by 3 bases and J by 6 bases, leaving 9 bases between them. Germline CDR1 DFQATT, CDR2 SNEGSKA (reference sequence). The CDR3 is CSASRGGQPQHF. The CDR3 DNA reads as TGCAGTGCTAGCCGGGGTGGTCAGCCCCAGCATTTT.

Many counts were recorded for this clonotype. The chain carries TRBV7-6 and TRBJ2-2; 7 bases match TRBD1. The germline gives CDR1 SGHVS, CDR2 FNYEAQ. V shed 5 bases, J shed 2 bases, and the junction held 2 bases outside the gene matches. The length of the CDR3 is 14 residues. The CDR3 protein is CASSRDRNTGELFF. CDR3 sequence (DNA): TGTGCCAGCAGCAGGGACAGAAACACCGGGGAGCTGTTTTTT.

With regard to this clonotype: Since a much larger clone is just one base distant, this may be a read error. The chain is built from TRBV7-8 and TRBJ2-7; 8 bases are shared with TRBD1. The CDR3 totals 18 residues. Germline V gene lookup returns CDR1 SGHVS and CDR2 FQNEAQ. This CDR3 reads CANSLAGPGQEFPYEQYF. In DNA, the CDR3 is TGTGCCAACAGCTTAGCTGGTCCGGGACAGGAATTCCCCTACGAGCAGTACTTC.

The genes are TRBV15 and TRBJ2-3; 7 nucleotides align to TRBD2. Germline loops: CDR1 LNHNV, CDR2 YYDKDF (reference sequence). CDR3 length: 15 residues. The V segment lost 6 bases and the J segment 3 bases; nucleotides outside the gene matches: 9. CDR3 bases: TGTGCCACCAGGGGAGGGGAGGTACATACAGATACGCAGTATTTT. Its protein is CATRGGEVHTDTQYF. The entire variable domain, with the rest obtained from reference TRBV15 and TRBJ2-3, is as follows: DAMVIQNPRYQVTQFGKPVTLSCSQTLNHNVMYWYQQKSSQAPKLLFHYYDKDFNNEADTPDNFQSRRPNTSFCFLDIRSPGLGDTAMYLCATRGGEVHTDTQYFGPGTRLTVL.

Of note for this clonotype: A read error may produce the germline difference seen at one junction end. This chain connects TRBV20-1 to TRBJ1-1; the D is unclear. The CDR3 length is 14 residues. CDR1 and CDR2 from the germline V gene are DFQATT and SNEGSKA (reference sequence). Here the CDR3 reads CSARDANTYAETFF. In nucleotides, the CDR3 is TGCAGTGCTAGAGATGCGAACACCTACGCTGAAACTTTCTTT.

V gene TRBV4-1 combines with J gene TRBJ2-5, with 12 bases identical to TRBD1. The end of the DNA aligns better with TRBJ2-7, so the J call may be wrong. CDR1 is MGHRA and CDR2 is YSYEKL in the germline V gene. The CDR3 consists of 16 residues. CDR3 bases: TGCGCCAGCAGCCAAGATGGGACAGGGGGCAACGACGAGCAGTACTTC. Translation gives CASSQDGTGGNDEQYF.

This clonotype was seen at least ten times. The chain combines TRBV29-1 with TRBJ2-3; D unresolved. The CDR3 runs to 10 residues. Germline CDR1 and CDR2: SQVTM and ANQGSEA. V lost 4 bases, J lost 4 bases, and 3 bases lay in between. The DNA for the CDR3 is TGCAGCGTTGCCCCAGATACGCAGTATTTT. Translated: CSVAPDTQYF.

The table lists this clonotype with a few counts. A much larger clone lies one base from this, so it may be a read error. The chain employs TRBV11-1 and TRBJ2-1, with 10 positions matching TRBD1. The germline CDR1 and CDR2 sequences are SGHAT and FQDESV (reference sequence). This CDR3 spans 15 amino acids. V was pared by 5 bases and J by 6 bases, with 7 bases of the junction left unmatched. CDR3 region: CASSPDRGLCNEQFF. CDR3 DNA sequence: TGTGCCAGCAGCCCTGACAGGGGGCTGTGCAATGAGCAGTTCTTC.

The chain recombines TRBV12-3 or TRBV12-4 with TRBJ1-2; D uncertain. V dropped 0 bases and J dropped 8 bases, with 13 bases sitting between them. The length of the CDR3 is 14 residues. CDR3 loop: CASSLAVQSSGYTF. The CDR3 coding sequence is TGTGCCAGCAGTTTAGCGGTACAATCGAGCGGCTACACCTTC.

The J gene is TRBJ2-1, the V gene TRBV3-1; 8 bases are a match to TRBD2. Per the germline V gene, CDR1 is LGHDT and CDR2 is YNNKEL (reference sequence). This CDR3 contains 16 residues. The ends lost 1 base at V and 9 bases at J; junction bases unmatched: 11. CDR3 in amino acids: CASSQGASGGFSEQFF. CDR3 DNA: TGTGCCAGCAGCCAAGGGGCGAGCGGGGGCTTTTCTGAGCAGTTCTTC.

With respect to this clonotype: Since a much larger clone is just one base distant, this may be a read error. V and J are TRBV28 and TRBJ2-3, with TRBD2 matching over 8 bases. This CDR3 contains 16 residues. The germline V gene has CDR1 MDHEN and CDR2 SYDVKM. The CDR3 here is CTSSLMAGGPTDTQYF. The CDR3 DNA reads TGTACCAGCAGTTTAATGGCGGGGGGACCCACAGATACGCAGTATTTT.

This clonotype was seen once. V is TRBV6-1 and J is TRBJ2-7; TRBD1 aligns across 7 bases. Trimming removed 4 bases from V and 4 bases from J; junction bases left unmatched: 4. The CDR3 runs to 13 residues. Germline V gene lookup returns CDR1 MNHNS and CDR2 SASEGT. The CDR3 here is CASSGGQRYEQYF. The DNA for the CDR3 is TGTGCCAGCAGTGGGGGACAGCGGTACGAGCAGTACTTC.

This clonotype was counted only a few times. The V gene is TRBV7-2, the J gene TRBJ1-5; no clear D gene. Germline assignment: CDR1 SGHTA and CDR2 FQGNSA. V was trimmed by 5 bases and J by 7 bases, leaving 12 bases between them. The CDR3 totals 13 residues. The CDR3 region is CASSPGRWQPQHF. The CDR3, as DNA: TGTGCCAGCAGCCCCGGCCGTTGGCAGCCCCAGCATTTT.

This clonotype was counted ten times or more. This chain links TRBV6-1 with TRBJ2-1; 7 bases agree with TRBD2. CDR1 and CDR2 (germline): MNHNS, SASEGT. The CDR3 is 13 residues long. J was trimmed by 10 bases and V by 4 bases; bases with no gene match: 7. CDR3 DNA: TGTGCCAGCAGTGGACTAGCAGGTCACGAGCAGTTCTTC. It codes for CASSGLAGHEQFF.